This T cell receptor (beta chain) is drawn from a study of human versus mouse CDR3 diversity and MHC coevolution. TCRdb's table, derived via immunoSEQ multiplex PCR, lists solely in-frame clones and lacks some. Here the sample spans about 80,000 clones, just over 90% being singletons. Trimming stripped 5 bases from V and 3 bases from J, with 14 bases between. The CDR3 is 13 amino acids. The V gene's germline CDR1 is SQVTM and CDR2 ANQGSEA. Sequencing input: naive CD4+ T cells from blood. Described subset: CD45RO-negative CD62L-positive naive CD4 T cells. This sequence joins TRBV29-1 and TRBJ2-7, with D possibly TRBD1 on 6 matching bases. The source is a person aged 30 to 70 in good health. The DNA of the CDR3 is TGCAGCGTTTCGGACAGCCGATTCTACGAGCAGTACTTC. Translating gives CSVSDSRFYEQYF.